This entry lists 29 T cell receptor beta chains sequenced from one sample in a study of blood T cell repertoires in COVID-19. Here immunoSEQ multiplex PCR was the method, and the copy in TCRdb shows in-frame clones only, minus some. Among 200,000 or so clones listed, 75% to 90% were seen once. Sample: peripheral blood. These receptors all come from a man aged 70 or older with active or convalescent COVID-19.

This chain links TRBV9 with TRBJ1-3; D not resolved. The CDR3 consists of 17 residues. Germline V gene sequence: CDR1 SGDLS, CDR2 YYNGEE. Deletions cut 0 bases from V and 1 base from J, with 14 bases between. The chain's CDR3 is CASSVEPPGGSGNTIYF. The CDR3, as DNA: TGTGCCAGCAGCGTAGAGCCACCAGGAGGTTCTGGAAACACCATATATTTT.

The chain carries TRBV6-1 and TRBJ2-7; D may be TRBD1 (6 bases). Per the germline V gene, CDR1 is MNHNS and CDR2 is SASEGT. V shed 2 bases and J shed 9 bases, with 11 bases lying between them. The CDR3 runs to 12 residues. CDR3 nucleotide sequence: TGTGCCAGCAGTGAATATACAGGGTTGCAGTACTTC. Amino acids: CASSEYTGLQYF.

The chain couples TRBV3-1 (or the pseudogene TRBV3-2) to TRBJ2-2; 8 bases fit TRBD1. CDR1 is LGHDT and CDR2 is YNNKEL in the germline V gene (reference sequence). This CDR3 is 14 amino acids long. Trimming cost V 1 base and J 5 bases; bases outside gene matches: 0. Here the CDR3 reads CASSQGTGTGELFF. DNA for the CDR3: TGTGCCAGCAGCCAAGGGACAGGGACCGGGGAGCTGTTTTTT.

This chain joins TRBV5-1 and TRBJ2-7; no clear D. Germline-derived CDR1 and CDR2 are SGHRS and YFSETQ. With 0 bases removed from V and 2 bases from J, the gap between germline ends came to 6 bases. The CDR3 sequence is 13 residues long. The CDR3 loop reads CASSLDRAYEQYF. The DNA for the CDR3 is TGCGCCAGCAGCTTGGATAGAGCCTACGAGCAGTACTTC.

V and J are TRBV6-6 and TRBJ2-7, with D possibly TRBD1 on 5 matching bases. Germline CDR1 reads MNHNY; CDR2 reads SVGAGI (reference sequence). CDR3 size: 14 residues. V shed 6 bases and J shed 2 bases, with 14 bases lying between them. CDR3 sequence: CASRRSQGPYEQYF. The CDR3 nucleotides read TGTGCCAGCAGACGGTCGCAGGGTCCCTACGAGCAGTACTTC.

The chain links TRBV2 to TRBJ2-2; D perhaps matches TRBD2 (6 bases). This CDR3 is built from 14 residues. V was trimmed by 7 bases and J by 2 bases, leaving 11 bases between them. CDR1 is SNHLY and CDR2 is FYNNEI in the germline V gene. This CDR3 is CASTRDSNTGELFF. As DNA, the CDR3 is TGTGCCAGCACCCGGGACTCCAACACCGGGGAGCTGTTTTTT. Together with reference TRBV2 and TRBJ2-2, the CDR3 gives the full variable domain: EPEVTQTPSHQVTQMGQEVILRCVPISNHLYFYWYRQILGQKVEFLVSFYNNEISEKSEIFDDQFSVERPDGSNFTLKIRSTKLEDSAMYFCASTRDSNTGELFFGEGSRLTVL.

The rearrangement links TRBV25-1 to TRBJ2-5; D is perhaps TRBD2 (6 bases). Germline loops: CDR1 MGHDK, CDR2 SYGVNS. The length of the CDR3 is 14 residues. V lost 6 bases, J lost 5 bases, and 16 bases lay in between. The CDR3 DNA is TGTGCCAGCAGCTTTAGCGGTTCCGGGGAGACCCAGTACTTC. Protein sequence: CASSFSGSGETQYF.

The chain recombines TRBV7-9 with TRBJ2-1; 11 bases agree with TRBD2. CDR1 is SEHNR and CDR2 is FQNEAQ in the germline V gene (reference sequence). The J segment lost 6 bases and the V segment lost 3 bases, leaving 10 bases of the junction unmatched. The length of the CDR3 is 17 residues. The chain's CDR3 is CASSFFGLAGGLNEQFF. The CDR3 region has the DNA TGTGCCAGCAGCTTTTTTGGGTTAGCGGGAGGGCTCAATGAGCAGTTCTTC. Full variable domain (outside the CDR3, taken from reference TRBV7-9 and TRBJ2-1): DTGVSQNPRHKITKRGQNVTFRCDPISEHNRLYWYRQTLGQGPEFLTYFQNEAQLEKSRLLSDRFSAERPKGSFSTLEIQRTEQGDSAMYLCASSFFGLAGGLNEQFFGPGTRLTVL.

The chain uses TRBV5-5 and TRBJ2-3, with a possible D match to TRBD2 (6 bases). This CDR3 spans 15 amino acids. Germline V gene data show CDR1 as SGHKS and CDR2 as YYEKEE (reference sequence). The V gene lost 4 bases and the J gene lost 3 bases, with 15 bases spanning the gap. The CDR3: CASSGGKSLTDTQYF. The CDR3 DNA sequence: TGTGCCAGCAGCGGAGGGAAGTCACTTACAGATACGCAGTATTTT.

This chain connects TRBV9 to TRBJ2-5; 10 bases line up with TRBD2. The CDR3 is 17 residues long. CDR1 and CDR2 from the germline V gene are SGDLS and YYNGEE. With V trimmed by 0 bases and J by 0 bases, 5 bases remained unmatched. Here the CDR3 reads CASSVGQAGGYQETQYF. In DNA form, the CDR3 reads TGTGCCAGCAGCGTAGGTCAAGCGGGAGGGTACCAAGAGACCCAGTACTTC.

The CDR3 DNA sequence: TGCGCCAGCAGCTTGCTACTAGCGAACACTGAAGCTTTCTTT. It codes for CASSLLLANTEAFF. The chain uses TRBV5-1 and TRBJ1-1; D is ambiguous. V lost 1 base, J lost 1 base, and 8 bases lay in between. The germline V gene has CDR1 SGHRS and CDR2 YFSETQ. This CDR3 has 14 residues.

The chain combines TRBV14 with TRBJ1-2; D possibly corresponds to TRBD1 (6 bases). V lost 0 bases and J 6 bases, leaving 8 bases between the germline ends. From germline, CDR1 is SGHDN and CDR2 FVKESK. The CDR3 has 13 amino acids. For the CDR3, the DNA is TGTGCCAGCAGCCAAGAGGCAGGGGATGGCTACACCTTC. Protein: CASSQEAGDGYTF.

This chain uses TRBV15 with TRBJ1-4, with 11 bases matching TRBD1. Losses at the gene ends were 3 bases for V and 0 bases for J; bases not matched to a gene: 6. The CDR3 has 18 residues. Germline lookup yields CDR1 LNHNV and CDR2 YYDKDF (reference sequence). The CDR3 DNA follows: TGTGCCACCAGCAGGGACAGGGGGCGCGCAACAACTAATGAAAAACTGTTTTTT. Amino acid sequence: CATSRDRGRATTNEKLFF.

Here the CDR3 reads CASSSAAGQSYEQYF. The CDR3 DNA is TGTGCCAGCAGTTCGGCTGCGGGACAGAGCTACGAGCAGTACTTC. The chain uses TRBV28 and TRBJ2-7; D perhaps matches TRBD1 (7 bases). V lost 4 bases and J lost 3, with 16 bases in between. Per germline, CDR1 MDHEN and CDR2 SYDVKM. This CDR3 is 15 amino acids long.

This chain connects TRBV7-2 to TRBJ1-1; possible D gene TRBD1, 5 bases. The germline V and J ends were trimmed by 5 bases and 3 bases, with 13 bases remaining between them. In germline, CDR1 is SGHTA, CDR2 FQGNSA. This CDR3 spans 14 amino acids. The CDR3 DNA sequence: TGTGCCAGCAGCCCCCGGTTCAGGGACACTGAAGCTTTCTTT. It translates to CASSPRFRDTEAFF.

The V gene is TRBV5-1, the J gene TRBJ1-1; 7 nucleotides align to TRBD1. V lost 4 bases, J lost 1 base, and 1 base stayed unmatched. Germline V gene lookup returns CDR1 SGHRS and CDR2 YFSETQ. The CDR3 loop spans 13 amino acids. CDR3 nucleotide sequence: TGCGCCAGCAGCAGGGACAGGAACACTGAAGCTTTCTTT. Translating gives CASSRDRNTEAFF.

The chain joins TRBV5-1 to TRBJ2-6, with 9 positions matching TRBD1. Per the germline V gene, CDR1 is SGHRS and CDR2 is YFSETQ. The V gene end was trimmed by 4 bases and the J gene end by 0 bases; junction bases not matched to a gene: 5. The CDR3 spans 17 residues. The CDR3 region has the DNA TGCGCCAGCAGCCGGGACAGGGCCACCTCTGGGGCCAACGTCCTGACTTTC. Translation gives CASSRDRATSGANVLTF.

This clone was counted once. V and J are TRBV27 and TRBJ1-1, with D perhaps matching TRBD1 (5 bases). CDR3 size: 17 residues. V gave up 2 bases and J gave up 4 bases, with 20 bases separating them. Germline CDR1 and CDR2: MNHEY and SMNVEV (reference sequence). The CDR3 nucleotides read TGTGCCAGCAGTTTAAATATCGGCAGGGTCCTGTCCACTGAAGCTTTCTTT. Its translation is CASSLNIGRVLSTEAFF.

The chain carries TRBV21-1 and TRBJ2-7; the DNA was not used to check the table's D call, TRBD1. TRBV21-1 is reported as a pseudogene. The CDR3 is 15 residues long. Written as DNA, the CDR3 is TGTGCCAGCAGCAAAGGGGACGGGACAGATTACGAGCAGTACTTC. Protein sequence: CASSKGDGTDYEQYF.

This clone was picked up one time. The genes are TRBV30 and TRBJ2-2; D is possibly TRBD1 (6 bases). CDR1 and CDR2 from the germline V gene are GTSNPN and SVGIG (reference sequence). Trimming took 7 bases from V and 3 from J, leaving 15 bases between them. CDR3 length: 14 residues. The CDR3: CAYTGQIYTGELFF. Here the CDR3 DNA reads TGTGCCTACACGGGACAAATTTACACCGGGGAGCTGTTTTTT. The entire variable domain, with the rest obtained from reference TRBV30 and TRBJ2-2, is as follows: SQTIHQWPATLVQPVGSPLSLECTVEGTSNPNLYWYRQAAGRGLQLLFYSVGIGQISSEVPQNLSASRPQDRQFILSSKKLLLSDSGFYLCAYTGQIYTGELFFGEGSRLTVL.

This clone has a handful of counts. The rearrangement joins TRBV2 to TRBJ1-1; 7 positions match TRBD1. In germline, CDR1 is SNHLY, CDR2 FYNNEI. V trimming: 7 bases; J trimming: 4 bases; junction bases outside the gene matches: 0. The CDR3 extends over 11 amino acids. The CDR3 is CASTGGTEAFF. The CDR3, as DNA: TGTGCCAGCACAGGGGGCACTGAAGCTTTCTTT.

V usage is TRBV7-9 and J usage is TRBJ2-2; a possible D gene is TRBD2 (5 bases). V was pared by 6 bases and J by 5 bases, with 7 bases between. Germline CDR1 reads SEHNR; CDR2 reads FQNEAQ (reference sequence). The CDR3 covers 12 residues. CDR3 sequence reads: CASSEGTGELFF. The CDR3 bases are TGTGCCAGCAGTGAGGGAACCGGGGAGCTGTTTTTT.

The chain combines TRBV7-6 with TRBJ1-3; D not certain. The CDR3 consists of 13 residues. CDR1 SGHVS and CDR2 FNYEAQ come from the germline V gene. The V gene lost 5 bases and the J gene lost 0 bases, with 5 bases spanning the gap. The CDR3 nucleotides are TGTGCCAGCAGCCAGTACTCTGGAAACACCATATATTTT. Protein product: CASSQYSGNTIYF.

In this sample, this clone turned up once. The V call is TRBV11-2, the J call TRBJ2-5; TRBD2 agrees at 7 bases. Germline V lookup: CDR1 SGHAT, CDR2 FQNNGV. V lost 1 base to trimming and J lost 4 bases; unmatched junction nucleotides: 15. CDR3 length equals 18 residues. The CDR3 sequence is CASSLALSSGLVIETQYF. For the CDR3, the DNA is TGTGCCAGCAGCTTAGCCTTGTCCTCCGGACTAGTAATAGAGACCCAGTACTTC.

This clone has more than one count but fewer than ten. The CDR3 loop reads CASSQVRVGYTF. The DNA of the CDR3 is TGTGCCAGCAGCCAAGTCAGGGTTGGCTACACCTTC. This chain links TRBV3-1 (or the pseudogene TRBV3-2) with TRBJ1-2; maybe TRBD1 (5 bases). Trimming stripped 1 base from V and 7 bases from J, with 7 bases between. The CDR3 consists of 12 residues. Germline-derived CDR1 and CDR2 are LGHDT and YNNKEL (reference sequence).

J is TRBJ2-7 and V is TRBV5-6, with 10 bases that match TRBD2. J gave up 2 bases and V 4 bases, and 6 bases lay outside the gene matches. The CDR3 loop spans 15 amino acids. Germline-derived CDR1 and CDR2 are SGHDT and YYEEEE. The CDR3 DNA reads as TGTGCCAGCAGCCGGACTAGCGGAGGGGCCTACGAGCAGTACTTC. This sequence encodes CASSRTSGGAYEQYF.

The gene calls are TRBV29-1 and TRBJ2-5; maybe TRBD1 (5 bases). Germline-derived CDR1 and CDR2 are SQVTM and ANQGSEA. Trimming took 5 bases from V and 4 from J, leaving 11 bases between them. There are 12 residues in the CDR3. Written as DNA, the CDR3 is TGCAGCGTTAGGGGTGGTCTAGAGACCCAGTACTTC. Residues: CSVRGGLETQYF. The variable domain in full, with the rest retrieved from reference TRBV29-1 and TRBJ2-5, is SAVISQKPSRDICQRGTSLTIQCQVDSQVTMMFWYRQQPGQSLTLIATANQGSEATYESGFVIDKFPISRPNLTFSTLTVSNMSPEDSSIYLCSVRGGLETQYFGPGTRLLVL.

The chain couples TRBV29-1 to TRBJ2-5; 7 nucleotides match TRBD1. Germline trimming cut 6 bases from V and 4 bases from J; bases unmatched to any gene: 11. CDR3 length: 14 residues. CDR1 is SQVTM and CDR2 is ANQGSEA in the germline V gene. CDR3 DNA: TGCAGCGTCGGTGCCGGGACAGCCCTAGAGACCCAGTACTTC. Translated: CSVGAGTALETQYF.

The chain couples TRBV7-8 to TRBJ2-2; 8 bases line up with TRBD1. Per germline, CDR1 SGHVS and CDR2 FQNEAQ. V trimming: 6 bases; J trimming: 1 base; junction bases outside the gene matches: 4. CDR3 length: 15 amino acids. CDR3: CASRKQGVNTGELFF. CDR3 sequence (DNA): TGTGCCAGCAGGAAACAGGGGGTGAACACCGGGGAGCTGTTTTTT.